This TCR beta chain was sequenced during a study of Ad26.COV2.S vaccination and SARS-CoV-2 variants. Germline V gene data show CDR1 as SGHTA and CDR2 as FQGNSA. Between the trimmed V and J ends, which lost 3 bases and 12 bases, there was a span of 9 bases. The CDR3 runs to 12 residues. The treatment is: over 15 received Ad26.COV2.S at low or high dose, single or two shots; 5 received placebo; per-sample allocation not given. Following the first vaccine or placebo injection, samples were taken on day 63. Measured with immunoSEQ multiplex PCR; TCRdb has only the in-frame clones, and not every one. In the table there are around 310,000 clones, roughly 90% of which are singletons.

The TCR originated in a person between 18 and 60 years old who received the Ad26.COV2.S COVID-19 vaccine or a placebo. This rearrangement joins TRBV7-2 to TRBJ1-6; no clear D gene. This sample comprised peripheral blood, obtained in a trial of Ad26.COV2.S vaccine versus placebo. Here the CDR3 reads CASSFNRQPLHF. The CDR3, as DNA: TGTGCCAGCAGCTTTAACCGGCAACCCCTCCACTTT.